These T cell receptor beta chains were read from a single sample in a study of shared T cell receptors in the human thymus. Using immunoSEQ multiplex PCR, the repertoire was profiled, and TCRdb retains in-frame clones only, with some absent. The sample gives some 700,000 clones, roughly 90% of which show up once; around 0.0099% is in the top ten. The same sample was also studied in work on human thymus T cells.

Specimen: thymocytes. These receptor sequences come from a boy less than two years old with a congenital heart defect. Both conserved end residues are part of each CDR3. Fields, in order: D gene, V gene, J gene, clone size, CDR3 DNA, CDR3 protein. D genes are given only for firm matches. Not all rows give a size; the values are once, few, many and, for expanded clones, a class.

D: -
V: TRBV6-1
J: TRBJ1-1
size: -
DNA: TGTGCCAGCAGTCCCGGGACACCGAACACTGAAGCTTTCTTT
CDR3: CASSPGTPNTEAFF

D: TRBD2
V: TRBV10-3
J: TRBJ2-3
size: -
DNA: TGTGCCATCAGTGAGGGACTAGCGGCCGATGGCACAGATACGCAGTATTTT
CDR3: CAISEGLAADGTDTQYF

D: TRBD1
V: TRBV2
J: TRBJ2-1
size: -
DNA: TGTGCCAGCAGTGAGCTGCTTGACAGGGGTAATGAGCAGTTCTTC
CDR3: CASSELLDRGNEQFF

D: TRBD2
V: TRBV6-1
J: TRBJ2-5
size: -
DNA: TGTGCCAGCAGTGTCAGACTAGCGGGAGGAGAGACCCAGTACTTC
CDR3: CASSVRLAGGETQYF

D: -
V: TRBV25-1
J: TRBJ1-5
size: few
DNA: TGTGCCAGCAGTCCCAGGGATAGCAATCAGCCCCAGCATTTT
CDR3: CASSPRDSNQPQHF

D: TRBD1
V: TRBV7-8
J: TRBJ2-5
size: once
DNA: TGTGCCAGCAGCTCACGGACAGGGTGGGAGACCCAGTACTTC
CDR3: CASSSRTGWETQYF

D: TRBD2
V: TRBV5-6
J: TRBJ2-2
size: -
DNA: TGTGCCAGCAGCGGGGGACTAGCGAGGACCGGGGAGCTGTTTTTT
CDR3: CASSGGLARTGELFF

D: TRBD1
V: TRBV6-1
J: TRBJ2-1
size: -
DNA: TGTGCCAGCAGTAAAGGGGGGACAGGAGACAATGAGCAGTTCTTC
CDR3: CASSKGGTGDNEQFF

D: TRBD2
V: TRBV11-2
J: TRBJ2-3
size: few
DNA: TGTGCCAGCAGCCCCGTAGCGGGATTGGGGGCAGATACGCAGTATTTT
CDR3: CASSPVAGLGADTQYF

D: TRBD2
V: TRBV7-2
J: TRBJ2-2
size: once
DNA: TGTGCCAGCAGCTACCAGGGCAGCGGGATTACCGGGGAGCTGTTTTTT
CDR3: CASSYQGSGITGELFF

D: TRBD1
V: TRBV27
J: TRBJ2-1
size: -
DNA: TGTGCCAGCGGGACAGTCTACAATGAGCAGTTCTTC
CDR3: CASGTVYNEQFF

D: TRBD1
V: TRBV7-8
J: TRBJ1-2
size: -
DNA: TGTGCCAGCAGCACTAGTAGGGGGCTGGGGGGCTATGGCTACACCTTC
CDR3: CASSTSRGLGGYGYTF

D: TRBD1
V: TRBV11-3
J: TRBJ2-7
size: -
DNA: TGTGCCAGCAGCTTAGAGGGACAGGGTAGCCACGAGCAGTACTTC
CDR3: CASSLEGQGSHEQYF

D: TRBD1
V: TRBV4-2
J: TRBJ1-1
size: -
DNA: TGTGCCAGCAGCCAAGATCGCGGGACAGGGGCTTTGAACACTGAAGCTTTCTTT
CDR3: CASSQDRGTGALNTEAFF

D: -
V: TRBV18
J: TRBJ2-1
size: -
DNA: TGTGCCAGCTCACCACCGGACAGAGGTGGCAATGAGCAGTTCTTC
CDR3: CASSPPDRGGNEQFF

D: -
V: TRBV4-1
J: TRBJ1-5
size: -
DNA: TGCGCCAGCAGCCAAGATCCTGGGTTAGGGGGGGATCAGCCCCAGCATTTT
CDR3: CASSQDPGLGGDQPQHF

D: TRBD1
V: TRBV6-5
J: TRBJ1-2
size: few
DNA: TGTGCCAGCAGTTACCTGGACAGGGGTCTCTATGGCTACACCTTC
CDR3: CASSYLDRGLYGYTF

D: -
V: TRBV27
J: TRBJ1-1
size: -
DNA: TGTGCCAGCAGCTTCTCCAACAGCACTGAAGCTTTCTTT
CDR3: CASSFSNSTEAFF

D: -
V: TRBV19
J: TRBJ2-7
size: -
DNA: TGTGCCAGTAGTGTACAGGGTTGCGAGCAGTACTTC
CDR3: CASSVQGCEQYF

D: -
V: TRBV4-2
J: TRBJ2-7
size: -
DNA: TGTGCCAGCAGCCCCCGCACAGATTCCTACGAGCAGTACTTC
CDR3: CASSPRTDSYEQYF

D: -
V: TRBV20-1
J: TRBJ2-7
size: -
DNA: TGCAGTGCTAGACCCGCCTACGAGCAGTACTTC
CDR3: CSARPAYEQYF

D: TRBD1
V: TRBV10-2
J: TRBJ1-2
size: -
DNA: TGCGCCAGCAGTGGCAGGGGGCGCTTTGGCTACACCTTC
CDR3: CASSGRGRFGYTF

D: -
V: TRBV14
J: TRBJ2-2
size: -
DNA: TGTGCCAGCAGCTCTCGGTCAGGGGAAGGTGGGACCGGGGAGCTGTTTTTT
CDR3: CASSSRSGEGGTGELFF

D: -
V: TRBV5-4
J: TRBJ1-1
size: few
DNA: TGTGCCAGCCCGAGCGGGGACACTGAAGCTTTCTTT
CDR3: CASPSGDTEAFF

D: -
V: TRBV12-2
J: TRBJ2-7
size: -
DNA: TGTGCAAGTCGCCCAGGGACTAGCGGGAGGGTTGGTCTCGACGAGCAGTACTTC
CDR3: CASRPGTSGRVGLDEQYF

D: -
V: TRBV12-2
J: TRBJ1-1
size: -
DNA: TGTGCAAGTCTCGCAGGGGGCCCGGTCACTGAAGCTTTCTTT
CDR3: CASLAGGPVTEAFF

D: -
V: TRBV11-2
J: TRBJ2-7
size: -
DNA: TGTGCCAGCAGCTTAGATCCTCGACGCGAAGGGGGCTACGAGCAGTACTTC
CDR3: CASSLDPRREGGYEQYF

D: -
V: TRBV7-2
J: TRBJ2-7
size: -
DNA: TGTGCCAGCAGCTTTCAGTCTCGCCCGTACGAGCAGTACTTC
CDR3: CASSFQSRPYEQYF

D: -
V: TRBV7-2
J: TRBJ2-7
size: -
DNA: TGTGCCAGCAGCCCCACTCGGACAGGGAGGGACGAGCAGTACTTC
CDR3: CASSPTRTGRDEQYF

D: -
V: TRBV4-2
J: TRBJ2-2
size: -
DNA: TGTGCCAGCAGCCAAGAGGTCGTGTGGGCGGATGGACTGAGCGGGGAGCTGTTTTTT
CDR3: CASSQEVVWADGLSGELFF

D: -
V: TRBV6-1
J: TRBJ1-1
size: -
DNA: TGTGCCAGCAGTTCCCCGACTGAGAGTGACACTGAAGCTTTCTTT
CDR3: CASSSPTESDTEAFF

D: TRBD1
V: TRBV27
J: TRBJ2-7
size: -
DNA: TGTGCCAGCAGTTTAACCGGGACAGGGGGCGAGCAGTACTTC
CDR3: CASSLTGTGGEQYF

D: -
V: TRBV5-1
J: TRBJ2-5
size: -
DNA: TGCGCCAGCAGCTTGGGGACTCGGAGACAAGAGACCCAGTACTTC
CDR3: CASSLGTRRQETQYF

D: TRBD2
V: TRBV29-1
J: TRBJ2-3
size: -
DNA: TGCAGCGCGAATAAGGGACTAGCGGGATCAGATACGCAGTATTTT
CDR3: CSANKGLAGSDTQYF

D: TRBD2
V: TRBV15
J: TRBJ2-7
size: -
DNA: TGTGCCACCAGCAGAGGCCGGGGGACTAGTACTTACCACTTGGACGAGCAGTACTTC
CDR3: CATSRGRGTSTYHLDEQYF

D: TRBD2
V: TRBV19
J: TRBJ2-3
size: -
DNA: TGTGCCAGTAGGGGACTAGCGGATACAACTAGCACAGATACGCAGTATTTT
CDR3: CASRGLADTTSTDTQYF

D: -
V: TRBV6-5
J: TRBJ1-2
size: -
DNA: TGTGCCAGCAGTCGAGGGGGGGCGGGCTACACCTTC
CDR3: CASSRGGAGYTF

D: TRBD2
V: TRBV19
J: TRBJ2-5
size: -
DNA: TGTGCCAGTAGATCGGGACTAGCGGAACAAGAGACCCAGTACTTC
CDR3: CASRSGLAEQETQYF

D: TRBD1
V: TRBV27
J: TRBJ1-2
size: -
DNA: TGTGCCAGCAGTTTGAGGAGGGGGCGTGGCTACACCTTC
CDR3: CASSLRRGRGYTF

D: TRBD1
V: TRBV7-2
J: TRBJ2-5
size: -
DNA: TGTGCCAGCAGCTCTCGACAGGGACAAGAGACCCAGTACTTC
CDR3: CASSSRQGQETQYF

D: -
V: TRBV29-1
J: TRBJ2-2
size: -
DNA: TGCAGCGTTGGAGGCAGCCCGAACACCGGGGAGCTGTTTTTT
CDR3: CSVGGSPNTGELFF

D: -
V: TRBV10-2
J: TRBJ2-6
size: -
DNA: TGCGCCAGCAATGGAGGCTCCACTGGGGCCAACGTCCTGACTTTC
CDR3: CASNGGSTGANVLTF

D: -
V: TRBV29-1
J: TRBJ2-1
size: -
DNA: TGCAGCGTGACCTACCTCCCCAGGAATACAGCCGAGCAGTTCTTC
CDR3: CSVTYLPRNTAEQFF

D: TRBD1
V: TRBV4-3
J: TRBJ2-7
size: few
DNA: TGCGCCAGCAGCCAAGGGACAGGGGGCGACGAGCAGTACTTC
CDR3: CASSQGTGGDEQYF

D: TRBD1
V: TRBV6-5
J: TRBJ2-5
size: few
DNA: TGTGCCAGCACTCCACAGGGGACCCAAGAGACCCAGTACTTC
CDR3: CASTPQGTQETQYF

D: TRBD1
V: TRBV5-6
J: TRBJ2-3
size: -
DNA: TGTGCCAGCAGCGCGACAGGGTGGACTCTCACCACAGATACGCAGTATTTT
CDR3: CASSATGWTLTTDTQYF

D: -
V: TRBV9
J: TRBJ1-1
size: -
DNA: TGTGCCAGCAGCGCCAACAGGCTGAACACTGAAGCTTTCTTT
CDR3: CASSANRLNTEAFF

D: TRBD1
V: TRBV6-1
J: TRBJ1-2
size: -
DNA: TGTGCCAGCAGTCAAGGACAGGGTTATGGCTACACCTTC
CDR3: CASSQGQGYGYTF

D: -
V: TRBV7-9
J: TRBJ2-3
size: -
DNA: TGTGCCAGCAGCTTCGTAGTGTCCAGCGGGCTGAGCACAGATACGCAGTATTTT
CDR3: CASSFVVSSGLSTDTQYF

D: -
V: TRBV6-1
J: TRBJ2-3
size: -
DNA: TGTGCCAGCAGTGAATGGCAGGGCAGCACAGATACGCAGTATTTT
CDR3: CASSEWQGSTDTQYF